A single sample gave rise to the 7 T cell receptor beta chains below, sequenced in a study of blood T cell repertoires in COVID-19. Clones were sequenced by immunoSEQ multiplex PCR, and TCRdb holds only the in-frame ones, with some missing. The table includes about 210,000 clones, approximately 90% detected once. Material: PBMCs or T cells enriched from blood (not recorded which). Receptors originate from a man younger than 45 who had recovered from COVID-19.

The chain is built from TRBV10-3 and TRBJ2-7, with D possibly matching TRBD1 (6 bases). Germline values: CDR1 ENHRY, CDR2 SYGVKD. V lost 10 bases to trimming and J lost 2 bases, with 15 bases between them. There are 13 residues in the CDR3. CDR3 region: CASGRDKAYEQYF. The DNA for the CDR3 is TGTGCCAGCGGCCGGGACAAAGCCTACGAGCAGTACTTC.

V gene TRBV6-5 combines with J gene TRBJ1-1; D gene uncertain. This CDR3 has 14 residues. V was trimmed by 6 bases and J by 11 bases, leaving 22 bases between them. Germline CDR1 reads MNHEY; CDR2 reads SVGAGI. CDR3 coding DNA: TGTGCCAGCAGCCACGGGGAGGGCCCGACGGAGGCTTTCTTT. Translated, it gives CASSHGEGPTEAFF.

This clone was detected only a few times. The rearrangement links TRBV2 to TRBJ2-2; D gene uncertain. The CDR3 spans 14 residues. The germline V gene has CDR1 SNHLY and CDR2 FYNNEI. The ends were cut back, 6 bases at V and 6 bases at J, with 14 bases in the middle. The CDR3 bases are TGTGCCAGCAGGGGCCAGCCCGTCGCCGGGGAGCTGTTTTTT. Its protein is CASRGQPVAGELFF.

This clone was observed a single time. This rearrangement joins TRBV30 to TRBJ2-1, with 9 bases that match TRBD1. Losses at the gene ends were 5 bases for V and 8 bases for J; bases not matched to a gene: 4. The CDR3 contains 12 residues. CDR1 and CDR2 (germline): GTSNPN, SVGIG (reference sequence). The CDR3 sequence: CAWGNRGHEQFF. The CDR3 DNA is TGTGCCTGGGGTAACAGGGGGCATGAGCAGTTCTTC.

The chain is built from TRBV9 and TRBJ1-2; 12 bases map to TRBD1. Germline V gene lookup returns CDR1 SGDLS and CDR2 YYNGEE. CDR3 size: 17 residues. The ends lost 3 bases at V and 8 bases at J; junction bases unmatched: 14. CDR3 in amino acids: CASSEDRDRGRGQGYTF. Written as DNA, the CDR3 is TGTGCCAGCAGCGAGGACCGGGACAGGGGGCGAGGACAAGGCTACACCTTC. The variable domain in full, with the rest retrieved from reference TRBV9 and TRBJ1-2, is DSGVTQTPKHLITATGQRVTLRCSPRSGDLSVYWYQQSLDQGLQFLIQYYNGEERAKGNILERFSAQQFPDLHSELNLSSLELGDSALYFCASSEDRDRGRGQGYTFGSGTRLTVV.

The rearrangement links TRBV7-9 to TRBJ2-2, with a weak D call TRBD2 (5 bases). The CDR3 runs 15 residues. V lost 1 base and J lost 6, with 12 bases in between. Per germline, CDR1 SEHNR and CDR2 FQNEAQ (reference sequence). The CDR3 DNA is TGTGCCAGCAGCTTAGGCCTAGCTGTAGCCGGGGAGCTGTTTTTT. Encoded protein: CASSLGLAVAGELFF.

The genes are TRBV2 and TRBJ1-2, with D unresolved. The V end lost 7 bases, the J end lost 4 bases, and 7 bases lay between the germline ends. Germline V gene lookup returns CDR1 SNHLY and CDR2 FYNNEI. The CDR3 extends over 11 amino acids. The DNA for the CDR3 is TGTGCCAGCAAGAACACCTATGGCTACACCTTC. Amino acids: CASKNTYGYTF. The whole variable domain, filled in from reference TRBV2 and TRBJ1-2, reads EPEVTQTPSHQVTQMGQEVILRCVPISNHLYFYWYRQILGQKVEFLVSFYNNEISEKSEIFDDQFSVERPDGSNFTLKIRSTKLEDSAMYFCASKNTYGYTFGSGTRLTVV.